This T cell receptor beta chain derives from a study of shared clonotypes between healthy human individuals. This CDR3 is built from 13 residues. Germline values: CDR1 SGHDN, CDR2 FVKESK. V was trimmed by 7 bases and J by 6 bases, leaving 13 bases between them. The data were produced by immunoSEQ multiplex PCR, yet TCRdb's version contains in-frame clones alone and is incomplete. The sample lists around 1 million clones, 60% to 85% occurring once. Recent vaccinations or acute infections were absent in the healthy HIV-negative adult donors. This chain uses TRBV14 with TRBJ2-1; unclear D gene. Sequenced: memory CD4+ T cells sorted from blood. Subset reported: CD45RA-negative fraction. This TCR was sampled from a man younger than 35 in good health. The CDR3 is CASNLEFSNEQFF. The CDR3 bases are TGTGCCAGCAACCTGGAATTTAGCAATGAGCAGTTCTTC.